What follows is one TCR beta chain and its context. The table lists this clone with a count of one. The antigen this receptor binds is unknown. Per-nucleotide qualities are absent, and no much larger clonotype sits a single base away. Receptor libraries were prepared by the immunoSEQ multiplex PCR assay. The multiplex PCR relied on a mix of 60 forward primers for TCR Vbeta segments and 13 reverse primers for TCR Jbeta segments. Amplification of the CDR3 region of rearranged TCR beta genes was performed with a multiplex PCR assay on genomic DNA. Amplified TCR beta libraries were sequenced as 87-base-pair reads on the Illumina HiSeq System. The published analysis was carried out like this. A later analysis tallied roughly 76 million unique TCR beta chains across the 666 repertoires, and 10 million to 11 million of those chains were shared by two or more donors. Raw reads were error-corrected and collapsed into unique sequences with a nearest-neighbor algorithm that merged closely related sequences to remove PCR and sequencing errors. V, D and J gene segments were assigned by aligning CDR3 sequences to IMGT reference sequences. For a sequence to be retained, at least a six-nucleotide match to both a V gene segment and a J gene segment was required. A rearrangement counted as productive if the CDR3 had no stop codons and remained in frame with V and J, and every other rearrangement counted as non-productive. CDR3 was defined by IMGT convention, running from the second conserved V-encoded cysteine to the conserved J-encoded phenylalanine. The earlier analysis of about 590 of the donors excluded sequences that lacked an unambiguous match to a single V gene segment. In an earlier analysis of more than 500 of the donors, a V segment was called functional when productive rearrangements were above 56.7%, and segregating when the standard deviation between donors exceeded 5%. A statistical classification framework was built to diagnose cytomegalovirus status from the catalog of TCR beta chain sequences. In a later analysis, TCR nucleotide sequences were compared against IMGT/GENE-DB human TR gene sequences so that V and J genes could be assigned. The TCRdist pipeline was used in a later analysis to assign CDR3 sequences and most-parsimonious VDJ recombination scenarios. A later analysis defined each TCR beta chain by its CDR3 amino acid sequence plus V-gene family, and excluded reads lacking a unique V-gene family. A later analysis removed roughly 590 highly shared, low-generation-probability nucleotide sequences to deal with suspected cross-contamination and a sequencing artifact. In a later analysis, a clonal expansion index for each public chain was calculated from normalized within-repertoire ranks of inferred template counts. Generation probabilities in a later analysis came from a VDJ recombination model fitted to out-of-frame rearrangements, and those results were checked against IGoR. In a later analysis, TCR-TCR, TCR-HLA and TCR-CMV co-occurrence was scored with hypergeometric tests, and a repertoire-size bias correction was applied to TCR pairs. To estimate false discovery rates, a later analysis permuted the HLA or CMV assignments 20 times. In a later analysis, co-occurring TCRs were grouped using DBSCAN, with TCRdist sequence similarity added in when clustering inside HLA-allele-positive subsets. Repertoires with fewer than 30,000 or more than 120,000 public chains were left out of co-occurrence clustering, as were a few repertoires with anomalous nucleotide sharing. Here the immuneACCESS table is served through TCRdb, limited to in-frame sequences with V and J called. Missing clones are a known gap in these copies; in checked studies unresolved V genes cover under half, and the rest lacks a known reason. That table furnishes V, J and clone size, whereas the DNA furnished D and trimming. The sample yields under 120,000 clones; less than 80% were counted once. The ten largest account for about 3% of the sample.

This record comes from a study of cytomegalovirus exposure and HLA in healthy donors (dated by TCRdb to 2016 to 2017). Some background on the complete study: An earlier analysis of some 550 of the donors reported approximately 270 Gb of sequence data and 117 million unique TCR beta sequences from around 200 million T cells. An early release covering about 600 HLA-typed donors comprised approximately 290 gigabases of sequencing data and approximately 85 million unique TCR sequences. Of the 300 to 400 genotyped donors, over 70% fell in the genetic ancestry cluster associated with self-reported Caucasian donors. The aim of the study was to test whether cataloging public T cell receptors could identify signatures of past pathogen exposure. The study profiled the T cell repertoires of approximately 700 subjects by immunosequencing and related them to cytomegalovirus serostatus. A separate validation cohort of about 110 different subjects was used in addition to the roughly 670-subject first cohort. The study combined high-throughput TCR immunosequencing, statistical association of individual TCRs with disease status, and machine learning to predict cytomegalovirus infection status. To study patterns of TCR occurrence, a later analysis re-analyzed previously published TCR beta repertoires from hundreds of donors and added high-resolution HLA genotyping. Rather than using new phenotypic data, the later analysis identified candidate immune exposures from TCR beta sequences and from how often those sequences occurred across donors. An earlier analysis of several hundred of the donors used high-throughput TCR beta sequencing to judge whether each TCR beta V gene segment behaved as functional or pseudogenic. Alongside the repertoire data, information on donor age, sex, ethnicity and CMV serostatus was compiled. A later genetic analysis used genome-wide SNP genotypes for about three fifths of the 666 donors, treating that subset as a discovery cohort. All discovery cohort repertoires had been generated using a single sequencing platform. HLA typing covered class I and class II loci at four-digit resolution. The number of donors typed differed by locus, with about 629-640 for A, B, C, DRB1 and DQB1, roughly 550 for DQA1, 606 for DPA1, and 472 for DPB1. Roughly 5 DR-DQ haplotypes were handled as single units for association and clustering, since linkage in the cohort was strong. On average, roughly 240,000 unique TCR beta nucleotide sequences were sequenced per donor among 398 genotyped donors of the cohort, with approximately 18% of those sequences being non-productive.

Findings and caveats that apply to the study as a whole: At a false discovery rate of 0.05, a later analysis linked some 18,000 TCR beta sequences to specific HLA alleles. According to the authors, the approach could potentially be generalized to other disease states and immunological phenotypes. A few of the identified cytomegalovirus-associated TCR beta chains were confirmed in vitro to be specific for cytomegalovirus antigens. A later genetic analysis associated a missense DCLRE1C variant with V-gene and J-gene trimming of TCR beta chains, and an independent cohort replicated the association. The classifier was reported to diagnose cytomegalovirus status with high specificity and sensitivity in both the original and validation cohorts. The presence/absence analyses assumed that sequencing depth was roughly uniform across donors, and that assumption may not be true. Compared with equally common non-associated chains, HLA-associated TCR beta chains in a later analysis were more clonally expanded and had lower generation probabilities. Compared with the approximately 700-donor mean, donors in an Asian-associated ancestry cluster had fewer N-insertions in productive TCRs, according to a later genetic analysis. The study gave a list of 150 to 200 TCR beta chains associated with cytomegalovirus. Because HLA typing was missing for some donors at each locus, association tests included only the typed subset. A later analysis found that TCR association rates varied across HLA loci, with DRB1 alleles showing the most associated TCRs and HLA-C alleles the fewest. Only TCR beta chains were sequenced in this cohort, and the absence of alpha or paired-chain data limited detectable features. When HLA alleles, especially DR and DQ, strongly co-occurred, TCR associations were difficult to assign to individual alleles. Correlated functional status among segregating V segments might be attributable to linkage disequilibrium, but an unknown experimental factor could not be ruled out. A later analysis found that most CMV-associated TCR beta chains appeared HLA-restricted, with HLA associations seemingly driven largely by CMV exposure. In an earlier analysis of 450 to 750 of the donors, most TCR beta V segments appeared in productive rearrangements about 87% or about 30% of the time, broadly matching IMGT annotations. Most TCR sequences were seen in very few donors, while some public TCRs were found in many individuals. Because counts were too low, roughly 18 rarely observed V segments, including chromosome 9 orphons, were left out of the earlier analysis of over 550 of the donors. Some IMGT-functional V segments, including TRBV6-2 and TRBV6-3, could not be distinguished by the 87-base-pair reads and were therefore excluded. A group of highly shared sequence variants was considered likely to be a technical artifact of the sequencing pipeline. Immune exposure information for the cohort was limited to CMV serostatus. A later analysis reported that several top co-occurrence clusters appeared linked to parvovirus B19, influenza, CMV and Epstein-Barr virus. A further reported finding was that TCR beta sequences accurately predicted the HLA-A and HLA-B alleles for most subjects in the first cohort.

The cohort consisted of more than 650 healthy bone marrow donors. At the time of sampling, all cohort members were nominally healthy, though unrecorded immune exposures were likely present. The donor tested CMV seronegative, placing the donor among the 300 to 450 seronegative members of the cohort. A peripheral blood sample was provided by each donor, and peripheral blood mononuclear cells were used for TCR beta sequencing. The Qiagen DNeasy Blood Extraction Kit was used to extract genomic DNA from the blood cell samples. V is cut by 0 bases and J by 10 bases, and the space between the germline ends is 18 bases. The CDR1 and CDR2 encoded by the germline V gene (reference sequence) are SEHNR and FQNEAQ. The CDR3 goes from the cysteine to the phenylalanine over 15 residues. This entry keeps only the CDR3 DNA: 45 bases, framed from base 1.

The sequence links TRBV7-9 to TRBJ1-1; perhaps TRBD1 is the D gene, with 5 bases matching. This sequence originates from a woman aged 40 to 49 in good health and CMV-seronegative. The sample comprised PBMCs. In nucleotides, the sequence is TGTGCCAGCAGCTTAGCGCCGTATTCAGGGCTTGGAGCTTTCTTT. It specifies CASSLAPYSGLGAFF.